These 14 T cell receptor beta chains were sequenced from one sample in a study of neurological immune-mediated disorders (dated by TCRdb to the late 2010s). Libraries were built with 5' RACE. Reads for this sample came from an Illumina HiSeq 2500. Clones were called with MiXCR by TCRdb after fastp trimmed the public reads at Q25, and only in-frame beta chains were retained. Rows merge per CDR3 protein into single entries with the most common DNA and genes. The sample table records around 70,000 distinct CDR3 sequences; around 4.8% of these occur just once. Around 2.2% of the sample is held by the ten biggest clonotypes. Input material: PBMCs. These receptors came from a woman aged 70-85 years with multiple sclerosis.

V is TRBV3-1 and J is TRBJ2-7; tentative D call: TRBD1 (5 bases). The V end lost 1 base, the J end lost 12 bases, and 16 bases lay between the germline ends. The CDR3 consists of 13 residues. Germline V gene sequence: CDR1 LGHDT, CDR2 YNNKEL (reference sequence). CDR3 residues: CASSQASRGKPYF. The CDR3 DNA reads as TGTGCCAGCAGCCAAGCAAGTAGGGGAAAGCCGTACTTC.

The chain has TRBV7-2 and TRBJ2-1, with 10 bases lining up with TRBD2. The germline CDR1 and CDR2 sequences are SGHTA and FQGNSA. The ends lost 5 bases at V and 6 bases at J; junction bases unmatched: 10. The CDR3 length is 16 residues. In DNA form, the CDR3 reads TGTGCCAGCAGCCCTCCGGGACTAGCGAGACTCAATGAGCAGTTCTTC. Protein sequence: CASSPPGLARLNEQFF.

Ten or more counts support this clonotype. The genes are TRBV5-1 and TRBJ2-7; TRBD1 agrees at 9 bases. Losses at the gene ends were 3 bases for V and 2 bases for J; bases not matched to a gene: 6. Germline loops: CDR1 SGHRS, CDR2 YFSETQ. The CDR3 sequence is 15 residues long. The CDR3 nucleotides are TGCGCCAGCAGCTCTACAGGGGGCGAAGCCTACGAGCAGTACTTC. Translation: CASSSTGGEAYEQYF.

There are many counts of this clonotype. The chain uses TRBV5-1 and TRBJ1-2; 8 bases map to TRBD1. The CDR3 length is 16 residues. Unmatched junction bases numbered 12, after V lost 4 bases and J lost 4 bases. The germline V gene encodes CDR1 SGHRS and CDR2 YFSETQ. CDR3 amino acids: CASSDLSDREGYGYTF. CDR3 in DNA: TGCGCCAGCAGCGATCTCTCGGACAGGGAGGGCTATGGCTACACCTTC.

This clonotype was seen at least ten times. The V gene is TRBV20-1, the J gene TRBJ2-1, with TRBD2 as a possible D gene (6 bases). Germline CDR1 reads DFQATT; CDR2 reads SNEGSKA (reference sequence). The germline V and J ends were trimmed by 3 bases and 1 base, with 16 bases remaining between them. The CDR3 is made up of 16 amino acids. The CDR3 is CSARGGEGGSYNEQFF. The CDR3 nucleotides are TGCAGTGCTAGGGGGGGAGAAGGTGGGTCCTACAATGAGCAGTTCTTC.

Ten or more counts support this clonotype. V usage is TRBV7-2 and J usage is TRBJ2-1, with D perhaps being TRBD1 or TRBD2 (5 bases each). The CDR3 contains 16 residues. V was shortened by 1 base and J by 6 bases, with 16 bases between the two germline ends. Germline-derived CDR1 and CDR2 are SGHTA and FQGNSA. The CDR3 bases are TGTGCCAGCAGCTTAGGGTTTGGGGGAGTGGGCAATGAGCAGTTCTTC. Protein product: CASSLGFGGVGNEQFF.

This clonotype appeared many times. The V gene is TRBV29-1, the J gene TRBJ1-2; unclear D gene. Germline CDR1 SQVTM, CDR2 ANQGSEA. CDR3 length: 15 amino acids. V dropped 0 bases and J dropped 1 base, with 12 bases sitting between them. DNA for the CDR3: TGCAGCGTTGAAGATCTAGGCCAACTTAACTATGGCTACACCTTC. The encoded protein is CSVEDLGQLNYGYTF.

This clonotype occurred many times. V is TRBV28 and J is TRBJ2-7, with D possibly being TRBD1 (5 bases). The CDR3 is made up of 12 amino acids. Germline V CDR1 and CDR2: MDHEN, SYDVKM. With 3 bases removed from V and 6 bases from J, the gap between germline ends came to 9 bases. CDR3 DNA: TGTGCCAGCAGTTTTTCAGGGTTCGAGCAGTACTTC. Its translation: CASSFSGFEQYF.

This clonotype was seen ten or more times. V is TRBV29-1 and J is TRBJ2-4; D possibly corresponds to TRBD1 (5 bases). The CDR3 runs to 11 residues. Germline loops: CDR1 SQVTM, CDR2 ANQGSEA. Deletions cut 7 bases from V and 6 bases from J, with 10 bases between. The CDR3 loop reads CSGTRRNIQYF. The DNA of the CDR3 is TGCAGCGGGACAAGGCGAAACATTCAGTACTTC.

This CDR3 reads CSALEYTTTSTDTQYF. For the CDR3, the DNA is TGCAGTGCCCTTGAATACACGACGACTAGCACAGATACGCAGTATTTT. V and J are TRBV20-1 and TRBJ2-3; D remains ambiguous. Germline loops: CDR1 DFQATT, CDR2 SNEGSKA (reference sequence). The CDR3 sequence is 16 residues long. The V end was cut by 6 bases, the J end by 0 bases, with 19 bases between.

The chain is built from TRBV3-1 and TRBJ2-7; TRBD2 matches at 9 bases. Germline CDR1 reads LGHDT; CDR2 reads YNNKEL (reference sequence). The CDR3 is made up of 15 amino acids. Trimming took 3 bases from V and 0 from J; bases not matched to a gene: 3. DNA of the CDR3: TGTGCCAGCAGCCAGACTAGCGGTACCTCCTACGAGCAGTACTTC. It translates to CASSQTSGTSYEQYF.

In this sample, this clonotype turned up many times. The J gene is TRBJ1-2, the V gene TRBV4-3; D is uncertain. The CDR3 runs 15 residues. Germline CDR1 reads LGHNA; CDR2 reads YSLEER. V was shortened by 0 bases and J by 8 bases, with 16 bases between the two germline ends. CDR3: CASSQDAGGREGYTF. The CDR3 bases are TGCGCCAGCAGCCAAGATGCGGGTGGAAGGGAGGGCTACACCTTC.

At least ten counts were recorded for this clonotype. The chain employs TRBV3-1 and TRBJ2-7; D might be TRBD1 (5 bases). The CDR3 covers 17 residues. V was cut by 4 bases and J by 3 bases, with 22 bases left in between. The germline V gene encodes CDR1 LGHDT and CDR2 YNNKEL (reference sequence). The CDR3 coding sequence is TGTGCCAGCAGCCCGTGGCATGGGTCCGGCCAGGGCTACGAGCAGTACTTC. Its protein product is CASSPWHGSGQGYEQYF.

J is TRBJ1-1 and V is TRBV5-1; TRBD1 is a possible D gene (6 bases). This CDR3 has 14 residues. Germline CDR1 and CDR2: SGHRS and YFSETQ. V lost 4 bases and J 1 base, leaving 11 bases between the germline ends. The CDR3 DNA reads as TGCGCCAGCAGCCCGGGACAAACGAACACTGAAGCTTTCTTT. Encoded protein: CASSPGQTNTEAFF.